This entry concerns a single T cell receptor beta chain. Its antigen is not identified. Germline CDR1 SNHLY, CDR2 FYNNEI. The CDR3 has 14 amino acids. V lost 6 bases, J lost 0 bases, and 9 bases lay in between. This sample is drawn from a study of cytomegalovirus exposure and HLA in healthy donors. Study-level background: When about 400 donors were genotyped, approximately 80% of them were found to fall in the Caucasian-associated ancestry cluster. Whole-study results and caveats: In a later analysis, HLA-associated beta chains showed higher expansion and lower generation probabilities than comparable chains. A later analysis found most CMV-associated TCR beta chains apparently HLA-restricted.

The PCR contained 60 Vbeta and 13 Jbeta primers. Measured with immunoSEQ multiplex PCR; TCRdb has only the in-frame clones, and not every one. The table lists over 100,000 clones, 55% to 65% of them singletons. This chain joins TRBV2 and TRBJ2-1; D not resolved. This TCR was sampled from a man aged 40-49 years in good health and CMV-seropositive. The specimen was PBMCs. CDR3 DNA sequence: TGTGCCAGCAGCCTAATAAGCTCCTACAATGAGCAGTTCTTC. It translates to CASSLISSYNEQFF.